The 21 T cell receptor beta chains below come from one sample, sequenced in a study of cytomegalovirus exposure and HLA in healthy donors. The primer mix had 60 Vbeta and 13 Jbeta primers. Clones were read by immunoSEQ multiplex PCR, and TCRdb kept only the in-frame ones, dropping some. The repertoire includes 140,000 or so clones, over 70% of them detected once, and approximately 4.1% sits in the top ten. Specimen: PBMCs. The receptors here all came from a middle-aged man in good health and CMV-seronegative.

The chain joins TRBV30 to TRBJ2-7, with 8 bases identical to TRBD1. Germline V CDR1 and CDR2: GTSNPN, SVGIG (reference sequence). The CDR3 is made up of 11 amino acids. The trim removed 3 bases at V and 6 bases at J, leaving 1 base unmatched. The CDR3 DNA sequence: TGTGCCTGGAGCGACAGGGGCGAGCAGTACTTC. As protein: CAWSDRGEQYF.

J is TRBJ1-2 and V is TRBV7-6, with D perhaps TRBD1 (5 bases). V lost 2 bases and J 0 bases, leaving 19 bases between the germline ends. Per germline, CDR1 SGHVS and CDR2 FNYEAQ. The CDR3 loop spans 18 amino acids. In nucleotides, the CDR3 is TGTGCCAGCAGCTTAATTGGCCCCCCCCGGGGGGCTAACTATGGCTACACCTTC. Translated, it gives CASSLIGPPRGANYGYTF.

V is TRBV9 and J is TRBJ2-1; D is undetermined. Trimming stripped 0 bases from V and 8 bases from J, with 15 bases between. The germline V gene encodes CDR1 SGDLS and CDR2 YYNGEE. The CDR3 has 15 amino acids. The CDR3 loop reads CASSVATNGWYEQFF. The CDR3, as DNA: TGTGCCAGCAGCGTAGCTACGAACGGTTGGTATGAGCAGTTCTTC.

The rearrangement links TRBV5-4 to TRBJ2-2; D gene unclear. V was clipped by 0 bases and J by 7 bases, with 19 bases between them. Germline V gene lookup returns CDR1 SGHNT and CDR2 YYREEE (reference sequence). The CDR3 is 17 amino acids. The CDR3 coding sequence is TGTGCCAGCAGCTTGGAGGTAGCTCGCATTCCGGGCGGGGAGCTGTTTTTT. The encoded protein is CASSLEVARIPGGELFF.

The chain has TRBV4-3 and TRBJ1-2; D gene uncertain. Germline lookup yields CDR1 LGHNA and CDR2 YSLEER. V lost 0 bases and J 4 bases, leaving 12 bases between the germline ends. The CDR3 extends over 15 amino acids. CDR3: CASSQDKGGSYGYTF. The DNA of the CDR3 is TGCGCCAGCAGCCAAGATAAGGGAGGGAGCTATGGCTACACCTTC.

This clone occurred once. The chain joins TRBV7-9 to TRBJ2-5; 9 bases are a match to TRBD2. Germline trimming cut 2 bases from V and 6 bases from J; bases unmatched to any gene: 7. CDR3 length equals 15 residues. The V gene's germline CDR1 is SEHNR and CDR2 FQNEAQ (reference sequence). The CDR3: CASSLFAGGVKTQYF. The CDR3 DNA is TGTGCCAGCAGCTTATTTGCGGGGGGGGTAAAGACCCAGTACTTC.

The chain joins TRBV5-5 to TRBJ2-6; D remains ambiguous. Germline V gene sequence: CDR1 SGHKS, CDR2 YYEKEE (reference sequence). There are 14 residues in the CDR3. The V end lost 5 bases, the J end lost 0 bases, and 6 bases lay between the germline ends. The CDR3 DNA reads TGTGCCAGCAGAGAGTTCTCTGGGGCCAACGTCCTGACTTTC. Translated: CASREFSGANVLTF.

CDR3 region: CASSQGRDRTEAFF. CDR3 coding DNA: TGTGCCAGCAGCCAAGGTCGGGACAGGACTGAAGCTTTCTTT. This chain connects TRBV14 to TRBJ1-1; TRBD1 matches at 8 bases. The CDR3 spans 14 residues. Per the germline V gene, CDR1 is SGHDN and CDR2 is FVKESK. J gave up 5 bases and V 1 base, and 3 bases lay outside the gene matches.

A remark on this clone: Other DNA sequences of this sample code for an identical CDR3. The rearrangement links TRBV6-5 to TRBJ1-6; 7 bases are a match to TRBD1. CDR1 is MNHEY, CDR2 SVGAGI, per germline. J lost 7 bases, V lost 2 bases, and 5 bases had no gene match. The CDR3 contains 15 residues. The CDR3 region has the DNA TGTGCCAGCAGTTACGAGGGGACAGAAAATTCACCCCTCCACTTT. It encodes CASSYEGTENSPLHF.

This clone was observed a few times. The chain has TRBV12-5 and TRBJ1-5; 8 bases align to TRBD1. The V gene's germline CDR1 is LGHNT and CDR2 FRNRAP. V lost 7 bases to trimming and J lost 3 bases; unmatched junction nucleotides: 5. CDR3 length equals 14 residues. The CDR3 bases are TGTGCTAGTGTTACGGACAGGGCCAATCAGCCCCAGCATTTT. This gives the protein CASVTDRANQPQHF.

The chain joins TRBV6-1 to TRBJ2-5; the D gene is possibly TRBD1 (6 bases). The J call could be wrong; TRBJ2-7 is a better fit for the DNA end. The CDR3 runs to 14 residues. Germline V gives CDR1 MNHNS, CDR2 SASEGT. The CDR3 DNA follows: TGTGCCAGCCGACAGGTCCTTGACTCCTACGAGCAGTACTTC. Protein product: CASRQVLDSYEQYF.

V and J are TRBV7-2 and TRBJ1-4; 10 bases match TRBD1. Germline V CDR1 and CDR2: SGHTA, FQGNSA. With V trimmed by 5 bases and J by 3 bases, 9 bases remained unmatched. The CDR3 covers 17 residues. The CDR3 region has the DNA TGTGCCAGCAGCATGAGACAGGGGGCGCAGGCTAATGAAAAACTGTTTTTT. Amino acid sequence: CASSMRQGAQANEKLFF.

The chain combines TRBV7-8 with TRBJ2-3; tentative D call: TRBD1 (6 bases). Looked up from germline, CDR1 is SGHVS and CDR2 is FQNEAQ. CDR3 length: 13 amino acids. The V gene lost 5 bases and the J gene lost 4 bases, with 10 bases spanning the gap. The CDR3 spells CASSIYRADTQYF. The CDR3 region has the DNA TGTGCCAGCAGCATATACAGGGCAGATACGCAGTATTTT.

The rearrangement links TRBV30 to TRBJ1-6, with a weak D call TRBD1 (5 bases). This CDR3 has 16 amino acids. Germline V CDR1 and CDR2: GTSNPN, SVGIG (reference sequence). The V gene lost 2 bases and the J gene lost 7 bases, with 18 bases spanning the gap. CDR3 in amino acids: CAWSSTRGMRNSPLHF. The CDR3 DNA reads TGTGCCTGGAGTTCAACTCGGGGGATGCGGAATTCACCCCTCCACTTT. The entire variable domain, with the rest obtained from reference TRBV30 and TRBJ1-6, is as follows: SQTIHQWPATLVQPVGSPLSLECTVEGTSNPNLYWYRQAAGRGLQLLFYSVGIGQISSEVPQNLSASRPQDRQFILSSKKLLLSDSGFYLCAWSSTRGMRNSPLHFGNGTRLTVT.

The sample holds one count of this clone. Other DNA sequences in the sample encode the same CDR3. The gene calls are TRBV18 and TRBJ2-1, with TRBD1 matching 10 bases. CDR3 size: 15 residues. Trimming cost V 4 bases and J 2 bases; bases outside gene matches: 2. Germline CDR1 reads KGHSH; CDR2 reads LQKENI. CDR3 in amino acids: CASSLGTGAYNEQFF. The DNA of the CDR3 is TGTGCCAGCTCACTGGGGACAGGGGCCTACAATGAGCAGTTCTTC.

This chain uses TRBV9 with TRBJ2-3; 9 nucleotides match TRBD2. This CDR3 region has 16 residues. The germline CDR1 and CDR2 sequences are SGDLS and YYNGEE. V shed 3 bases, J shed 0 bases, and the junction held 5 bases outside the gene matches. DNA for the CDR3: TGTGCCAGCAGCGAGAGCGGGGGGTTAAGCACAGATACGCAGTATTTT. Its translation is CASSESGGLSTDTQYF.

The rearrangement joins TRBV6-1 to TRBJ1-1, with D possibly matching TRBD1 (5 bases). Germline CDR1 MNHNS, CDR2 SASEGT. The CDR3 extends over 14 amino acids. The V and J ends lost 6 bases and 0 bases respectively, with 11 bases between them. CDR3 DNA sequence: TGTGCCAGCAGGTTCAGGGCTATGAACACTGAAGCTTTCTTT. Translation: CASRFRAMNTEAFF.

The rearrangement joins TRBV2 to TRBJ1-5; 7 nucleotides line up with TRBD1. This CDR3 has 14 residues. Trimming took 5 bases from V and 7 from J; bases not matched to a gene: 8. Germline loops: CDR1 SNHLY, CDR2 FYNNEI. The CDR3 here is CASSLTGVEQPQHF. DNA of the CDR3: TGTGCCAGCAGTCTCACAGGGGTTGAACAGCCCCAGCATTTT.

The gene calls are TRBV6-4 and TRBJ2-2; TRBD1 aligns across 7 bases. The CDR3 runs to 14 residues. Germline V CDR1 and CDR2: MRHNA, SNTAGT. V lost 5 bases to trimming and J lost 3 bases; unmatched junction nucleotides: 3. CDR3 in DNA: TGTGCCAGCAGTAAAGACAGGGACACCGGGGAGCTGTTTTTT. It encodes CASSKDRDTGELFF.

This clone has only one observation. The J gene is TRBJ2-7, the V gene TRBV29-1; D possibly corresponds to TRBD1 (6 bases). The CDR3 sequence is 15 residues long. V shed 2 bases and J shed 0 bases, with 14 bases lying between them. CDR1 and CDR2 (germline): SQVTM, ANQGSEA. The CDR3 DNA sequence: TGCAGCGTTGAATTCAGGGGCGATATCTCCTACGAGCAGTACTTC. This encodes CSVEFRGDISYEQYF.

This clone was seen a single time. V and J are TRBV5-6 and TRBJ2-5, with D tentatively TRBD2 (5 bases). Trimming left V 2 bases short and J 1 base short, with 15 bases between. The CDR3 is 16 amino acids. Germline V gives CDR1 SGHDT, CDR2 YYEEEE. The CDR3 sequence: CASSLGGPRVQETQYF. CDR3 DNA: TGTGCCAGCAGCTTAGGTGGACCGAGGGTCCAAGAGACCCAGTACTTC.